This TCR beta chain was observed in a study of cytomegalovirus exposure and HLA in healthy donors. PCR amplification relied on 60 Vbeta primers (plus 13 Jbeta primers). Measured with immunoSEQ multiplex PCR; TCRdb has only the in-frame clones, and not every one. This table holds 110,000 to 150,000 clones. Findings and limits, study-wide: V- and J-gene trimming in TCR beta was tied to a missense DCLRE1C variant by an analysis performed later.

Germline V gene lookup returns CDR1 LNHDA and CDR2 SQIVND (reference sequence). The J segment lost 10 bases and the V segment lost 3 bases, leaving 8 bases of the junction unmatched. This CDR3 has 15 amino acids. As regards this clone: Its antigen is still unknown.

Sequences were obtained from PBMCs. The chain recombines TRBV19 with TRBJ1-6, with 8 bases that match TRBD1. The TCR comes from a male donor in good health and CMV-seronegative. CDR3: CASSMADRGSSPLHF. The CDR3 nucleotides read TGTGCCAGTAGTATGGCCGACAGGGGAAGCTCACCCCTCCACTTT.